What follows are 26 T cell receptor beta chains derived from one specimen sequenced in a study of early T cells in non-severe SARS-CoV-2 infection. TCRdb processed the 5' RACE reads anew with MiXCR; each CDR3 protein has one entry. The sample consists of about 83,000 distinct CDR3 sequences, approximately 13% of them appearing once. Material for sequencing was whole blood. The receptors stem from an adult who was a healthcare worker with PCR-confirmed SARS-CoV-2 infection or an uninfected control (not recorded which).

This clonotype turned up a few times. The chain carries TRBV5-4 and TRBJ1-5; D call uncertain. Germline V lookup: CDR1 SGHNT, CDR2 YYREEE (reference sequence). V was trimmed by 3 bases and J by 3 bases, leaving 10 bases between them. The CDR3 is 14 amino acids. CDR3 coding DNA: TGTGCCAGCAGCTCGGGAGCAGACAATCAGCCCCAGCATTTT. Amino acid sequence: CASSSGADNQPQHF.

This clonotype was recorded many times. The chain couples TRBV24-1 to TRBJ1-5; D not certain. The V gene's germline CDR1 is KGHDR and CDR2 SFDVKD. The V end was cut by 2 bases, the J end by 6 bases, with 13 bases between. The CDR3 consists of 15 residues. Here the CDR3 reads CATSDSRFPFQPQHF. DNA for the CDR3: TGTGCCACCAGTGATTCGCGATTCCCGTTTCAGCCCCAGCATTTT.

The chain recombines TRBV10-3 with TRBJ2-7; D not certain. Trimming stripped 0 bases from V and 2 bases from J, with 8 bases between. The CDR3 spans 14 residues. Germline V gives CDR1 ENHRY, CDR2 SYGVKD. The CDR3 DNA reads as TGTGCCATCAGTGAGTCGACCAGGCCCTACGAGCAGTACTTC. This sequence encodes CAISESTRPYEQYF.

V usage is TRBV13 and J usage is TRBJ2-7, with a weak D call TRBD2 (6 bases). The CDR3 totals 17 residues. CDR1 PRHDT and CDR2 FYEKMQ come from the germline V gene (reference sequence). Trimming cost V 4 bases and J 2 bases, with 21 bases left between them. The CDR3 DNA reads TGTGCCAGCAGCTGGCGAAGTGGGGACTCATATACCTACGAGCAGTACTTC. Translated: CASSWRSGDSYTYEQYF.

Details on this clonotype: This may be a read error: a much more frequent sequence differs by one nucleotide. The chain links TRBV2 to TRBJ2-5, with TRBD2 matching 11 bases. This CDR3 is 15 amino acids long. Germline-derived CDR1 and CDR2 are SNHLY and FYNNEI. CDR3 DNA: TGTGCCAGCGGAGCGACTAGCGGGGTCGGGGAGATCCAGTACTTC. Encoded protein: CASGATSGVGEIQYF.

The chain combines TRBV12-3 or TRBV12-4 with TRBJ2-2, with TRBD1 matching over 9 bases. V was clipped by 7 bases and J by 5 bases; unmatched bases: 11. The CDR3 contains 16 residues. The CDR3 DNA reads TGTGCCAGCAAAGTCTCCGGGACAGGGAGTACCGGGGAGCTGTTTTTT. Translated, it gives CASKVSGTGSTGELFF.

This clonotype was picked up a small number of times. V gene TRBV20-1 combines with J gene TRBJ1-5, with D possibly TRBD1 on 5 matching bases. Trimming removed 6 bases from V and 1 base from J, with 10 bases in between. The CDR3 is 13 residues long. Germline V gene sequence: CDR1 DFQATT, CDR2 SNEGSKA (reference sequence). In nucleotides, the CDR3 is TGCAGTGCCAGGCGGGGGAGCAATCAGCCCCAGCATTTT. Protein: CSARRGSNQPQHF.

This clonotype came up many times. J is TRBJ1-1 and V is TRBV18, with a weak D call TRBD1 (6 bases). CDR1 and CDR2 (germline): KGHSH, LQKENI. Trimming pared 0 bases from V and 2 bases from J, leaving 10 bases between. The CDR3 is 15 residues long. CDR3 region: CASSPPSGGNTEAFF. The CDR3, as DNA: TGTGCCAGCTCACCACCTTCGGGGGGCAACACTGAAGCTTTCTTT.

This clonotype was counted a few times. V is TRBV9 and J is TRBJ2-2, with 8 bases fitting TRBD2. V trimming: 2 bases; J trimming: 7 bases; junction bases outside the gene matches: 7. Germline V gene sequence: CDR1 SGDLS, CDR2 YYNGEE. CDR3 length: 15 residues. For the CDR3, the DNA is TGTGCCAGCAGCGTTAGCGGGATCATGGACGGGGAGCTGTTTTTT. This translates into CASSVSGIMDGELFF.

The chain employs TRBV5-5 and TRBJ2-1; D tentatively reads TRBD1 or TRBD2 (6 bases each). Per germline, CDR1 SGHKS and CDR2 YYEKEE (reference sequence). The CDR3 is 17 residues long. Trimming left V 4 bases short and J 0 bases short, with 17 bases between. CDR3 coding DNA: TGTGCCAGCAGCCACAGGGAGAAGGGGGGCTCCTACAATGAGCAGTTCTTC. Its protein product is CASSHREKGGSYNEQFF.

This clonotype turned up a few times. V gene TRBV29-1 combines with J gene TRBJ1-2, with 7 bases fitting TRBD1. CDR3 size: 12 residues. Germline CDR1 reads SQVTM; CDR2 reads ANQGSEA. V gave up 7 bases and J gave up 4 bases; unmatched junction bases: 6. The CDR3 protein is CSAGDRSYGYTF. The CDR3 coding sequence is TGCAGCGCCGGGGACAGATCCTATGGCTACACCTTC.

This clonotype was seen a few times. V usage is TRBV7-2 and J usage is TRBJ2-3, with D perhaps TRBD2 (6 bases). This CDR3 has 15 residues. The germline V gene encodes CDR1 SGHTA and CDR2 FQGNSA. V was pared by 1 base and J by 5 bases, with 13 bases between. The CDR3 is CASSLGGVAGDTQYF. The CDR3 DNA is TGTGCCAGCAGCTTAGGGGGGGTAGCTGGAGATACGCAGTATTTT.

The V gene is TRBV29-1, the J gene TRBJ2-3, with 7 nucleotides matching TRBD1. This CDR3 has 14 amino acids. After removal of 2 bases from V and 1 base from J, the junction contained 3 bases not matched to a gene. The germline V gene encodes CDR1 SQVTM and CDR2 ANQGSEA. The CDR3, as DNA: TGCAGCGTTGAAAAGGGGGCCCGCACAGATACGCAGTATTTT. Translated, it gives CSVEKGARTDTQYF.

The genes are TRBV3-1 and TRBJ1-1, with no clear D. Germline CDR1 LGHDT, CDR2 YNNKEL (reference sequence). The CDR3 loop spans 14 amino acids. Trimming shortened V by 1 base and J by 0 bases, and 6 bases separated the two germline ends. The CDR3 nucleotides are TGTGCCAGCAGCCAAGTGCCCATGAACACTGAAGCTTTCTTT. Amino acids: CASSQVPMNTEAFF.

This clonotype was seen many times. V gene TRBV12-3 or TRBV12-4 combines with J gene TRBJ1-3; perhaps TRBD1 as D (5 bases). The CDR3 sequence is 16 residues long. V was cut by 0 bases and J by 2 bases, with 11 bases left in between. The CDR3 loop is CASSLAPIGAGNTIYF. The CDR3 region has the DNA TGTGCCAGCAGTTTAGCGCCTATAGGGGCTGGAAACACCATATATTTT.

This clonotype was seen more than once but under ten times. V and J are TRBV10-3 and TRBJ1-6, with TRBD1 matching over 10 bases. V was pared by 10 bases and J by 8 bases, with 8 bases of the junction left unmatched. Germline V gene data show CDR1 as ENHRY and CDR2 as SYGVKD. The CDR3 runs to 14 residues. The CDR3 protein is CATSTGGMDSPLHF. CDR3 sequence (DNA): TGTGCCACTTCGACAGGGGGCATGGATTCACCCCTCCACTTT.

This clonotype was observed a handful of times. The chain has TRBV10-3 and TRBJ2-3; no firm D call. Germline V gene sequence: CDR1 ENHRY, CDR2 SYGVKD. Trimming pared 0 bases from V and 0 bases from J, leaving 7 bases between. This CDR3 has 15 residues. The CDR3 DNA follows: TGTGCCATCAGTGAGTCGACATCTAGCACAGATACGCAGTATTTT. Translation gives CAISESTSSTDTQYF.

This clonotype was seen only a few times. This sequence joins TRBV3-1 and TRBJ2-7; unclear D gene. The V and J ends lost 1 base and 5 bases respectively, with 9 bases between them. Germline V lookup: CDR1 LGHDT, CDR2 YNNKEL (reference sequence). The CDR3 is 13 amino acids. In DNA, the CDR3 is TGTGCCAGCAGCCAAGTGGATCTCAACGAGCAGTACTTC. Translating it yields CASSQVDLNEQYF.

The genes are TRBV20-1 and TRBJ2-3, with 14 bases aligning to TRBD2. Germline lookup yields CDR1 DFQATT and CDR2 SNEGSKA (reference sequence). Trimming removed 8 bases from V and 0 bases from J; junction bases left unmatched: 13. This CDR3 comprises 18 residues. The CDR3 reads CSTSRTSGRSVSTDTQYF. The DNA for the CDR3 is TGCAGTACATCACGGACTAGCGGGAGGTCGGTGAGCACAGATACGCAGTATTTT.

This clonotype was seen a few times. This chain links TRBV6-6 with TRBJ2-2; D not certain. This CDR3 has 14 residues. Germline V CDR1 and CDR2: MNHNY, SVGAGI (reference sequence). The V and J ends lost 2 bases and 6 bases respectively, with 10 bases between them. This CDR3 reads CASSYKWFPGELFF. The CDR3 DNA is TGTGCCAGCAGTTACAAGTGGTTCCCCGGGGAGCTGTTTTTT.

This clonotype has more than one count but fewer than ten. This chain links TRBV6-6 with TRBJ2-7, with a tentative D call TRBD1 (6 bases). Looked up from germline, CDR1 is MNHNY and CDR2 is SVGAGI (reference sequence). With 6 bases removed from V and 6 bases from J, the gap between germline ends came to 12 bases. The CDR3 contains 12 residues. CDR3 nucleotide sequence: TGTGCCAGCAGAACCCAACAGGGCGAGCAGTACTTC. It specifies CASRTQQGEQYF.

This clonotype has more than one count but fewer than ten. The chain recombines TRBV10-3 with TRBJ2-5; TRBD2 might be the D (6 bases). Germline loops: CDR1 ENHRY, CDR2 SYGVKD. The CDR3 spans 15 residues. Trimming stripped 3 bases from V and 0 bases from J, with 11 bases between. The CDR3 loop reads CAISESSDYQETQYF. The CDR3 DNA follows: TGTGCCATCAGTGAATCTAGCGACTACCAAGAGACCCAGTACTTC.

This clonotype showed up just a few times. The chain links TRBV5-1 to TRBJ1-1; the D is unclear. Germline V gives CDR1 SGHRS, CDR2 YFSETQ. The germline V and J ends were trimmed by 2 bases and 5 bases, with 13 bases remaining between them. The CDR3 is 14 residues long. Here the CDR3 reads CASSFRSQDTEAFF. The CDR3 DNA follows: TGCGCCAGCAGCTTTCGGTCGCAGGATACTGAAGCTTTCTTT.

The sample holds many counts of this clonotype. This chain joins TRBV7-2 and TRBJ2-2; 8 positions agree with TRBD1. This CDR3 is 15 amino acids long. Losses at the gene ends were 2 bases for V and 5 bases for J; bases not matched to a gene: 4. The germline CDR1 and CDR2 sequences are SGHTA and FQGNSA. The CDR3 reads CASSLTDRGTGELFF. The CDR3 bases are TGTGCCAGCAGCTTAACCGACAGGGGAACCGGGGAGCTGTTTTTT.

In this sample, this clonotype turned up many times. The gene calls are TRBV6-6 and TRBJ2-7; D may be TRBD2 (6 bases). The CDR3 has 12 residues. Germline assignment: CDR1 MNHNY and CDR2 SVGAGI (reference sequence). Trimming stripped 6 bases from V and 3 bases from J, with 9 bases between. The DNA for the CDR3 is TGTGCCAGCAGGATCGGGAGCTACGAGCAGTACTTC. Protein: CASRIGSYEQYF.

CDR3 in DNA: TGCAGTGCTAGTTTCCTAGCCGCGACCTACGAGCAGTACTTC. This translates into CSASFLAATYEQYF. The gene calls are TRBV20-1 and TRBJ2-7; possibly TRBD2 for D (5 bases). The CDR3 length is 14 residues. Between the trimmed V and J ends, which lost 3 bases and 2 bases, there was a span of 14 bases. Germline V gene sequence: CDR1 DFQATT, CDR2 SNEGSKA (reference sequence).